This paragraph covers one T cell receptor (beta chain) sequence. Its specificity is not known. The CDR3 covers 14 residues. V lost 7 bases and J lost 1, with 14 bases in between. CDR1 is ENHRY and CDR2 is SYGVKD in the germline V gene. Generated by immunoSEQ multiplex PCR, the TCRdb table keeps only in-frame clones and is missing some. The sample has about 59,000 clones, about four fifths seen once. Time point of the sample: week 47, end of study. Every vaccination contained 300 ug of the mutant IDH1 20-mer peptide and was paired with topical imiquimod. These data are taken from a study of a mutant IDH1 vaccine in newly diagnosed glioma.

This chain links TRBV10-3 with TRBJ2-7; a possible D gene is TRBD2 (5 bases). This clonotype was sampled from a man younger than 40 with glioma. This specimen consisted of PBMCs, obtained from a glioma patient whose treatment included an IDH1 peptide vaccine. CDR3 nucleotide sequence: TGTGCCATCACTCGGGGAGTTACGTCCTACGAGCAGTACTTC. This gives the protein CAITRGVTSYEQYF.